The source of this T cell receptor beta chain is a study of PD-1 blockade in classical Hodgkin lymphoma. Study-wide results and limits: For complete responders, baseline diversity was comparable to that of newly diagnosed patients. By cycle point C4D1, TCR diversity had risen significantly in CD4+ cells (but not CD8+ cells). The study reported lower baseline TCR diversity in newly diagnosed patients than in healthy donors.

All trial patients relapsed after autologous stem cell transplantation. Trimming at V came to 0 bases and at J to 7 bases, leaving 5 bases not matched to a gene. This CDR3 spans 15 amino acids. The germline V gene has CDR1 SEHNR and CDR2 FQNEAQ (reference sequence). Here immunoSEQ multiplex PCR was the method, and the copy in TCRdb shows in-frame clones only, minus some. The sample has 70,000 or so clones, 70% to 80% seen once; the top ten hold approximately 8.4%. Notes on this clone: Its target is not known.

The source is a human donor with classical Hodgkin lymphoma. This sequence joins TRBV7-9 and TRBJ2-1, with 8 bases matching TRBD2. This material consisted of peripheral blood mononuclear cells (PBMCs), taken before the second cycle of nivolumab. CDR3 region: CASSLATGGPNEQFF. Here the CDR3 DNA reads TGTGCCAGCAGCTTAGCAACGGGGGGGCCGAATGAGCAGTTCTTC.